The clone carrying this T cell receptor (beta chain) was seen at least ten times. Individuals selected for sequencing had exhibited CD8+CD57+ cell expansion on flow cytometry. The record originates from a study of CD8+CD57+ T cells in acquired aplastic anemia. Turning to the study itself: Each DNA sample taken from sorted CD4+ and CD8+ cells came to approximately 3.2 ug on average.

Investigators profiled TCR beta VDJ and CDR3 from genomic DNA template. MiXCR, run by TCRdb on the reads, gives a single entry per CDR3 protein. This table has a few hundred thousand distinct CDR3 sequences, approximately 33% appearing once. J gave up 5 bases and V 7 bases, and 8 bases lay outside the gene matches. Per the germline V gene, CDR1 is SNHLY and CDR2 is FYNNEI. There are 15 residues in the CDR3. Material for sequencing was sorted CD4+, CD8+, or CD8+CD57+ T cells (not recorded which) from PBMCs. The sequence was obtained from a human donor with aplastic anemia. This chain joins TRBV2 and TRBJ1-5; the match to TRBD1 covers 10 bases. The CDR3 sequence: CASIPEGTGDQPQHF. In DNA form, the CDR3 reads TGTGCCAGCATTCCTGAGGGGACAGGGGATCAGCCCCAGCATTTT.